The rows below give T cell receptor beta chains drawn from one sample of a study of T cell responses to AZD1222 COVID-19 vaccine. The table came from immunoSEQ multiplex PCR; TCRdb's copy has only in-frame clones and leaves some out. The sample contains tens of thousands of clones, about 88% of which appear only once. The sequenced sample was peripheral blood, obtained 28 days after the second AZD1222 dose. These receptors were obtained from an adult who received the AZD1222 COVID-19 vaccine. Both conserved end residues are part of each CDR3. A D gene is named only where the DNA matches it firmly. Clone size appears in some rows only: once, few, many, or a class for an expanded clone.

>NA|TRBJ2-1|TRBD2|TRBV10-3|16
CAISQTSGSSYNEQFF
TGTGCCATCAGTCAGACTAGCGGAAGCTCCTACAATGAGCAGTTCTTC
>NA|TRBJ1-1|NA|TRBV18|15
CASSVGGQANTEAFF
TGTGCCAGCTCTGTGGGGGGGCAGGCGAACACTGAAGCTTTCTTT
>NA|TRBJ2-3|NA|TRBV2|15
CASSGIRVSPDTQYF
TGTGCCAGCAGTGGCATCAGGGTTTCGCCAGATACGCAGTATTTT
>NA|TRBJ1-5|TRBD1|TRBV19|15
CASSIWDSLNQPQHF
TGTGCCAGTAGTATTTGGGACAGCCTAAATCAGCCCCAGCATTTT
>NA|TRBJ1-1|NA|TRBV29-1|11
CSVEGPTEAFF
TGCAGCGTTGAGGGCCCGACTGAAGCTTTCTTT
>few|TRBJ1-5|NA|TRBV19|13
CASSTQYNQPQHF
TGTGCCAGTTCCACCCAATACAATCAGCCCCAGCATTTT
>NA|TRBJ1-1|TRBD1|TRBV5-1|14
CASTLQGANTEAFF
TGCGCCAGCACCCTACAGGGGGCGAACACTGAAGCTTTCTTT
>NA|TRBJ2-1|NA|TRBV19|12
CASRRDYNEQFF
TGTGCCAGTCGCCGGGACTACAATGAGCAGTTCTTC
>few|TRBJ1-6|TRBD1|TRBV27|16
CASSRWTGVDNSPLHF
TGTGCCAGCAGCCGCTGGACAGGGGTCGATAATTCACCCCTCCACTTT
>NA|TRBJ2-7|TRBD1|TRBV6-1|16
CASSETGTVPPKEQYF
TGTGCCAGCAGTGAGACCGGGACAGTGCCCCCTAAGGAGCAGTACTTC
>NA|TRBJ2-1|NA|TRBV10-3|12
CAISGVGGEQFF
TGTGCCATCTCCGGAGTGGGCGGTGAGCAGTTCTTC
>NA|TRBJ1-1|NA|TRBV11-2|16
CASSLGLRAMNTEAFF
TGTGCCAGCAGCTTAGGGTTGAGGGCCATGAACACTGAAGCTTTCTTT
>NA|TRBJ2-7|NA|TRBV6-5|13
CASRTGTHYEQYF
TGTGCCAGCAGGACCGGGACTCACTACGAGCAGTACTTC
>NA|TRBJ2-7|NA|TRBV28|14
CASIPTGSSREQYF
TGTGCCAGCATCCCCACTGGCTCCTCGCGCGAGCAGTACTTC
>NA|TRBJ1-2|NA|TRBV5-1|14
CASSLTGSQEGYTF
TGCGCCAGCAGCTTGACAGGGAGCCAGGAGGGCTACACCTTC
>NA|TRBJ2-4|NA|TRBV18|13
CASSPGAKNIQYF
TGTGCCAGCTCACCGGGGGCCAAAAACATTCAGTACTTC
>NA|TRBJ1-2|TRBD1|TRBV3-1/TRBV3-2|15
CASSPQDRRNYGYTF
TGTGCCAGCAGCCCCCAGGACAGGAGAAACTATGGCTACACCTTC
>NA|TRBJ1-5|TRBD1|TRBV28|14
CASSQPGGGQPQHF
TGTGCCAGCAGTCAGCCAGGGGGCGGTCAGCCCCAGCATTTT
>NA|TRBJ1-5|TRBD1|TRBV28|15
CASSLRQGHSQPQHF
TGTGCCAGCAGCCTCAGACAGGGTCACAGTCAGCCCCAGCATTTT
>NA|TRBJ1-6|TRBD1|TRBV6-5|15
CASIPGTGEGSPLHF
TGTGCCAGCATTCCCGGGACAGGGGAGGGATCACCCCTCCACTTT
>NA|TRBJ1-6|NA|TRBV6-2/TRBV6-3|17
CASSSSGQPGHNSPLHF
TGTGCCAGCAGCTCATCTGGCCAACCGGGACATAATTCACCCCTCCACTTT
>once|TRBJ2-7|NA|TRBV3-1/TRBV3-2|14
CASSQLATLDEQYF
TGTGCCAGCAGCCAGCTAGCGACCCTCGACGAGCAGTACTTC
>NA|TRBJ1-1|NA|TRBV3-1/TRBV3-2|14
CASSLTVLNTEAFF
TGTGCCAGCAGCCTGACAGTTCTGAACACTGAAGCTTTCTTT
>NA|TRBJ1-1|TRBD1|TRBV9|16
CASSVATGGLNTEAFF
TGTGCCAGCAGCGTAGCGACAGGGGGACTGAACACTGAAGCTTTCTTT
>NA|TRBJ2-7|TRBD1|TRBV4-3|15
CASSQVGGAGYEQYF
TGCGCCAGCAGCCAAGTAGGGGGCGCGGGTTACGAGCAGTACTTC
>NA|TRBJ1-6|NA|TRBV27|14
CASSFGLGNSPLHF
TGTGCCAGCAGTTTTGGACTGGGTAATTCACCCCTCCACTTT
>NA|TRBJ2-1|NA|TRBV2|15
CASRRDNGLYNEQFF
TGTGCCAGCCGGCGGGACAACGGTCTCTACAATGAGCAGTTCTTC
>NA|TRBJ2-2|TRBD2|TRBV5-4|15
CASGRSGERSGELFF
TGTGCCAGCGGGAGGAGCGGGGAACGTTCCGGGGAGCTGTTTTTT
>NA|TRBJ1-2|NA|TRBV12-3/TRBV12-4|13
CASSSGVEYGYTF
TGTGCCAGCAGTTCCGGAGTAGAGTATGGCTACACCTTC
>NA|TRBJ2-3|TRBD1|TRBV10-3|16
CAISESPGQGEDTQYF
TGTGCCATCAGTGAATCACCGGGACAGGGAGAAGATACGCAGTATTTT
>few|TRBJ2-2|NA|TRBV7-9|15
CASRLRDENTGELFF
TGTGCCAGCAGGCTGCGGGACGAGAACACCGGGGAGCTGTTTTTT